Below are 29 T cell receptor beta chains sequenced from a single sample in a study of neoadjuvant anti-PD-1 for oral cavity cancer. TCRdb's table, derived via immunoSEQ multiplex PCR, lists solely in-frame clones and lacks some. The repertoire holds about 61,000 clones, with approximately 79% as singletons. The sample here was PBMCs, taken before nivolumab (anti-PD-1) treatment. Source of these receptors: a person aged 40 to 85 with oral cavity squamous cell carcinoma.

The chain uses TRBV25-1 and TRBJ2-3; TRBD2 is a possible D gene (6 bases). Trimming pared 4 bases from V and 0 bases from J, leaving 14 bases between. The CDR3 has 16 residues. CDR1 is MGHDK, CDR2 SYGVNS, per germline. CDR3 sequence (DNA): TGTGCCAGCAGTGCGGGGACTTCCTCTAGCACAGATACGCAGTATTTT. Translated, it gives CASSAGTSSSTDTQYF.

CDR3 DNA: TGCGCCAGCAGCTTGAGGGCGGGGAGCGATTCACCCCTCCACTTT. Translated: CASSLRAGSDSPLHF. The gene calls are TRBV5-1 and TRBJ1-6; D is unresolved. V was pared by 1 base and J by 8 bases, with 13 bases between. This CDR3 has 15 residues. Germline V gene lookup returns CDR1 SGHRS and CDR2 YFSETQ.

This clone has only a few counts. The rearrangement joins TRBV19 to TRBJ1-3; D remains ambiguous. V shed 1 base and J shed 1 base, with 8 bases lying between them. CDR3 length equals 15 residues. The germline CDR1 and CDR2 sequences are LNHDA and SQIVND (reference sequence). This CDR3 is CASSIGRASGNTIYF. The CDR3 DNA is TGTGCCAGTAGTATAGGGCGAGCTTCTGGAAACACCATATATTTT.

This sequence joins TRBV5-1 and TRBJ1-6, with TRBD1 matching 9 bases. Looked up from germline, CDR1 is SGHRS and CDR2 is YFSETQ. The V and J ends lost 3 bases and 6 bases, in that order; junction bases with no gene match: 13. This CDR3 has 18 residues. The CDR3 DNA reads as TGCGCCAGCAGCTCAGTCCCCGGGACAGGGAATAGTAATTCACCCCTCCACTTT. This codes for CASSSVPGTGNSNSPLHF.

This clone was detected only once. The chain has TRBV19 and TRBJ2-1, with D unresolved. Deletions cut 1 base from V and 4 bases from J, with 5 bases between. This CDR3 has 13 amino acids. Per the germline V gene, CDR1 is LNHDA and CDR2 is SQIVND (reference sequence). The CDR3 reads CASSIGQYNEQFF. The CDR3 DNA reads as TGTGCCAGTAGTATAGGGCAGTACAATGAGCAGTTCTTC.

The chain recombines TRBV6-5 with TRBJ1-2, with D possibly TRBD1 on 5 matching bases. The CDR3 covers 14 residues. Per the germline V gene, CDR1 is MNHEY and CDR2 is SVGAGI. V dropped 6 bases and J dropped 8 bases, with 19 bases sitting between them. CDR3 DNA sequence: TGTGCCAGCAGGAGGCAGGGCCAAATTGGAGGCTACACCTTC. Its protein product is CASRRQGQIGGYTF.

The chain joins TRBV2 to TRBJ2-1; 9 positions agree with TRBD1. Germline lookup yields CDR1 SNHLY and CDR2 FYNNEI. V dropped 6 bases and J dropped 4; count of bases not matched to a gene: 10. The CDR3 contains 16 residues. CDR3: CASSPRTGVLYNEQFF. DNA of the CDR3: TGTGCCAGCAGCCCCAGGACAGGGGTACTGTACAATGAGCAGTTCTTC.

This clone appeared once. The chain recombines TRBV7-9 with TRBJ2-7; 8 bases line up with TRBD2. The CDR3 totals 16 residues. Looked up from germline, CDR1 is SEHNR and CDR2 is FQNEAQ (reference sequence). Trimming cost V 5 bases and J 4 bases; bases outside gene matches: 13. CDR3 in DNA: TGTGCCAGCAGCCCAAAGAGGGGCGGGGGGCCGTACGAGCAGTACTTC. Its protein is CASSPKRGGGPYEQYF.

This rearrangement joins TRBV6-6 to TRBJ2-3, with 8 bases matching TRBD2. This CDR3 comprises 14 residues. Germline CDR1 reads MNHNY; CDR2 reads SVGAGI (reference sequence). The V and J ends lost 5 bases and 1 base, in that order; junction bases with no gene match: 2. Here the CDR3 DNA reads TGTGCCAGCAGTACGACTAGCGGCACAGATACGCAGTATTTT. It codes for CASSTTSGTDTQYF.

There are a few counts of this clone. This chain links TRBV27 with TRBJ2-7; the D gene could be TRBD1 or TRBD2 (5 bases each). This CDR3 has 11 amino acids. The germline CDR1 and CDR2 sequences are MNHEY and SMNVEV (reference sequence). Deletions cut 7 bases from V and 6 bases from J, with 10 bases between. The DNA for the CDR3 is TGTGCCAGCACCCGGGGCCTCGAGCAGTACTTC. As protein: CASTRGLEQYF.

This clone is judged medium-sized. The CDR3, as DNA: TGTGCCAGTAGTATAGGTACATACGATGGAGGACTAGCGGATAATGAGCAGTTCTTC. It encodes CASSIGTYDGGLADNEQFF. The gene calls are TRBV19 and TRBJ2-1; TRBD2 matches at 10 bases. V was clipped by 1 base and J by 7 bases; unmatched bases: 16. CDR3 length: 19 residues. Germline values: CDR1 LNHDA, CDR2 SQIVND (reference sequence).

About this clone: Compared with germline, one end of the junction differs, possibly owing to a read error. The chain employs TRBV7-7 and TRBJ2-5; D gene ambiguous. CDR1 and CDR2 (germline): SSHAT, FNYEAQ (reference sequence). The length of the CDR3 is 13 residues. The CDR3 sequence is CASSPGYPETQYF. Here the CDR3 DNA reads TGTGCTAGCAGCCCCGGGTACCCAGAGACCCAGTACTTC.

The rearrangement uses TRBV5-4 and TRBJ2-5; D is unresolved. Trimming pared 1 base from V and 1 base from J, leaving 8 bases between. The germline CDR1 and CDR2 sequences are SGHNT and YYREEE (reference sequence). The CDR3 is 14 residues long. For the CDR3, the DNA is TGTGCCAGCAGCTTGTCTCGCGGCCAAGAGACCCAGTACTTC. Translating gives CASSLSRGQETQYF. Supplemented by reference TRBV5-4 and TRBJ2-5, the full variable domain reads ETGVTQSPTHLIKTRGQQVTLRCSSQSGHNTVSWYQQALGQGPQFIFQYYREEENGRGNFPPRFSGLQFPNYSSELNVNALELDDSALYLCASSLSRGQETQYFGPGTRLLVL.

The V gene is TRBV5-1, the J gene TRBJ2-7; D gene unclear. There are 13 residues in the CDR3. Trimming left V 0 bases short and J 4 bases short, with 8 bases between. CDR1 is SGHRS and CDR2 is YFSETQ in the germline V gene. The CDR3 DNA reads as TGCGCCAGCAGCTTGGGGGAAGGATACGAGCAGTACTTC. As protein: CASSLGEGYEQYF. The variable domain in full, completed from reference TRBV5-1 and TRBJ2-7, reads KAGVTQTPRYLIKTRGQQVTLSCSPISGHRSVSWYQQTPGQGLQFLFEYFSETQRNKGNFPGRFSGRQFSNSRSEMNVSTLELGDSALYLCASSLGEGYEQYFGPGTRLTVT.

This chain uses TRBV10-1 with TRBJ1-3; no clear D gene. This CDR3 is 14 amino acids long. The germline V gene encodes CDR1 WNHNN and CDR2 SYGVQD (reference sequence). The V end was cut by 7 bases, the J end by 8 bases, with 18 bases between. The CDR3 region is CASTLGGVGDTIYF. The CDR3 DNA follows: TGCGCCAGCACCCTCGGAGGTGTCGGGGACACCATATATTTT.

This clone appeared a few times. The V call is TRBV5-1, the J call TRBJ1-1; 7 bases line up with TRBD1. The ends lost 7 bases at V and 4 bases at J; junction bases unmatched: 10. Germline V lookup: CDR1 SGHRS, CDR2 YFSETQ. The CDR3 runs 14 residues. The CDR3 coding sequence is TGCGCCAGCCGCCTAAACAGGGGCTCCACTGAAGCTTTCTTT. Protein: CASRLNRGSTEAFF. Full variable domain (outside the CDR3, taken from reference TRBV5-1 and TRBJ1-1): KAGVTQTPRYLIKTRGQQVTLSCSPISGHRSVSWYQQTPGQGLQFLFEYFSETQRNKGNFPGRFSGRQFSNSRSEMNVSTLELGDSALYLCASRLNRGSTEAFFGQGTRLTVV.

The chain links TRBV30 to TRBJ1-2; 12 positions agree with TRBD1. This CDR3 has 13 residues. CDR1 and CDR2 (germline): GTSNPN, SVGIG (reference sequence). The trim removed 0 bases at V and 13 bases at J, leaving 6 bases unmatched. In nucleotides, the CDR3 is TGTGCCTGGAGTGTACGGGACAGGGGGCACTGCACCTTC. Its protein is CAWSVRDRGHCTF.

This chain connects TRBV9 to TRBJ1-2; 7 nucleotides agree with TRBD1. V lost 5 bases to trimming and J lost 8 bases; unmatched junction nucleotides: 15. This CDR3 region has 15 residues. Germline V CDR1 and CDR2: SGDLS, YYNGEE. CDR3 protein: CASSSGTGALWGYTF. Written as DNA, the CDR3 is TGTGCCAGCAGTTCGGGTACAGGGGCCCTTTGGGGCTACACCTTC.

This clone was detected once. The chain joins TRBV27 to TRBJ2-7, with a weak D call TRBD2 (5 bases). Per the germline V gene, CDR1 is MNHEY and CDR2 is SMNVEV (reference sequence). The CDR3 length is 16 residues. V lost 7 bases, J lost 4 bases, and 23 bases lay in between. The CDR3 reads CASTSLRVGEEYEQYF. The CDR3 nucleotides are TGTGCCAGCACTTCCCTGAGGGTGGGAGAAGAGTACGAGCAGTACTTC.

The V and J genes are TRBV6-1 and TRBJ1-6; 7 bases align to TRBD1. Germline V gives CDR1 MNHNS, CDR2 SASEGT. Trimming at V came to 7 bases and at J to 10 bases, leaving 10 bases not matched to a gene. This CDR3 is 14 amino acids long. CDR3 protein: CASTLNEGQSPLHF. For the CDR3, the DNA is TGTGCCAGCACCCTAAACGAGGGACAGTCACCCCTCCACTTT.

This clone has just a few counts. The genes are TRBV2 and TRBJ1-6; D not certain. Germline values: CDR1 SNHLY, CDR2 FYNNEI. Trimming left V 5 bases short and J 2 bases short, with 10 bases between. The CDR3 runs to 15 residues. CDR3 protein: CASSQDRPYNSPLHF. The CDR3 bases are TGTGCCAGCAGTCAAGATCGCCCCTATAATTCACCCCTCCACTTT.

This chain links TRBV4-1 with TRBJ2-1, with 11 bases identical to TRBD1. Germline CDR1 reads MGHRA; CDR2 reads YSYEKL. CDR3 length: 15 residues. V was pared by 3 bases and J by 4 bases, with 2 bases of the junction left unmatched. CDR3 sequence (DNA): TGCGCCAGCAGCCAGGGGACAGGGGGGTACAATGAGCAGTTCTTC. Encoded protein: CASSQGTGGYNEQFF.

The chain uses TRBV6-6 and TRBJ2-3; D is uncertain. The CDR3 contains 15 residues. Germline V CDR1 and CDR2: MNHNY, SVGAGI (reference sequence). Trimming took off 6 bases at V and 3 bases at J, with 16 bases between the two ends. The CDR3 loop is CASRRPRGRTDTQYF. CDR3 sequence (DNA): TGTGCCAGCAGACGCCCGCGAGGCAGGACAGATACGCAGTATTTT.

The chain employs TRBV7-9 and TRBJ2-2; a possible D gene is TRBD1 (6 bases). V shed 0 bases and J shed 5 bases, with 19 bases lying between them. The CDR3 is made up of 18 amino acids. Germline assignment: CDR1 SEHNR and CDR2 FQNEAQ (reference sequence). CDR3 sequence reads: CASSLARVTGKGTGELFF. In DNA form, the CDR3 reads TGTGCCAGCAGCTTAGCCCGGGTCACAGGGAAAGGTACCGGGGAGCTGTTTTTT.

The chain joins TRBV18 to TRBJ2-6, with D uncertain. The V gene lost 5 bases and the J gene lost 0 bases, with 5 bases spanning the gap. Germline V gene sequence: CDR1 KGHSH, CDR2 LQKENI. The CDR3 is 14 residues long. The CDR3 is CASSKDSGANVLTF. CDR3 nucleotides: TGTGCCAGCTCAAAAGACTCTGGGGCCAACGTCCTGACTTTC.

The chain carries TRBV7-9 and TRBJ1-1; D may be TRBD1 (6 bases). The V gene lost 5 bases and the J gene lost 5 bases, with 6 bases spanning the gap. The CDR3 contains 11 residues. Germline loops: CDR1 SEHNR, CDR2 FQNEAQ (reference sequence). The CDR3 sequence: CASSQGTEAFF. For the CDR3, the DNA is TGTGCCAGCAGCCAGGGGACTGAAGCTTTCTTT.

The CDR3 reads CASSRPGRTGGETQYF. CDR3 bases: TGTGCCAGCAGCCGTCCGGGAAGGACAGGCGGGGAGACCCAGTACTTC. V and J are TRBV5-6 and TRBJ2-5; 7 bases fit TRBD1. The junction had 14 bases not matched to a gene; V was cut back by 4 bases and J by 5 bases. The CDR3 is 16 residues long. CDR1 is SGHDT, CDR2 YYEEEE, per germline.

This rearrangement joins TRBV19 to TRBJ1-2; D is unclear. The CDR3 totals 12 residues. Per germline, CDR1 LNHDA and CDR2 SQIVND (reference sequence). V was trimmed by 7 bases and J by 3 bases, leaving 9 bases between them. The CDR3: CASTGQYYGYTF. The CDR3 DNA reads TGTGCCAGTACCGGCCAGTACTATGGCTACACCTTC.

The genes are TRBV7-8 and TRBJ1-6; no reliable D call. The CDR3 covers 15 residues. Looked up from germline, CDR1 is SGHVS and CDR2 is FQNEAQ. With 5 bases removed from V and 5 bases from J, the gap between germline ends came to 13 bases. The CDR3 loop is CASSPPKGNNSPLHF. The CDR3 bases are TGTGCCAGCAGCCCCCCGAAGGGCAATAATTCACCCCTCCACTTT.